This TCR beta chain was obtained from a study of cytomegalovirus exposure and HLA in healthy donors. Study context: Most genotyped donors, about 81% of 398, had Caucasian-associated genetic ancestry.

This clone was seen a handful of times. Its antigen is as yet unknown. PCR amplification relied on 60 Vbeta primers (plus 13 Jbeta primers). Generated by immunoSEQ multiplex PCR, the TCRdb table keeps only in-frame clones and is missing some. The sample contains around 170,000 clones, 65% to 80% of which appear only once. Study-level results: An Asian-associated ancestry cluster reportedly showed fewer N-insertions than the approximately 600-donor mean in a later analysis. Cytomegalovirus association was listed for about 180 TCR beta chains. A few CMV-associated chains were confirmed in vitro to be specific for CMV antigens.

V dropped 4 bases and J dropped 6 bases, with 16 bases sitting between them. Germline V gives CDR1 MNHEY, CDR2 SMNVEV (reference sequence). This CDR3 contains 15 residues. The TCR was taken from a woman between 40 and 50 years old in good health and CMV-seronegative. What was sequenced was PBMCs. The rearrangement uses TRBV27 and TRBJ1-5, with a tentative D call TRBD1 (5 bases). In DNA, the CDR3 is TGTGCCAGCAGTTCTCGTCTCCAGGGCGGTCAGCCCCAGCATTTT. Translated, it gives CASSSRLQGGQPQHF.